The 20 T cell receptor beta chains listed next were all sequenced from one sample in a study of blood T cells in healthy people across ages. Together with a sample-barcoded 5' primer, a J-beta primer mix was included in a second PCR lasting about 7 to 12 cycles. TCRdb redid the calling of the 5' RACE reads with MiXCR, one entry per CDR3 protein. Among about 1.5 million distinct CDR3 sequences, approximately 38% were seen once, and the ten largest hold approximately 7.9%. Sequences were obtained from blood. These receptors all stem from a woman under 30 in good health.

The V call is TRBV6-5, the J call TRBJ1-2, with 8 bases lining up with TRBD1. This CDR3 region has 18 residues. The germline CDR1 and CDR2 sequences are MNHEY and SVGAGI. Losses at the gene ends were 2 bases for V and 4 bases for J; bases not matched to a gene: 15. The CDR3 here is CASSYARGQGAFPYGYTF. For the CDR3, the DNA is TGTGCCAGCAGTTACGCGAGGGGTCAGGGGGCTTTTCCCTATGGCTACACCTTC.

This clonotype was seen a few times. V and J are TRBV28 and TRBJ2-5; D unclear. CDR1 MDHEN and CDR2 SYDVKM come from the germline V gene. The CDR3 is made up of 11 amino acids. V shed 6 bases and J shed 3 bases, with 5 bases lying between them. The CDR3 bases are TGTGCCAGCAGATGGGAAGAGACCCAGTACTTC. This encodes CASRWEETQYF.

This sequence joins TRBV4-1 and TRBJ1-2, with 7 bases identical to TRBD1. This CDR3 spans 15 amino acids. Germline V gene data show CDR1 as MGHRA and CDR2 as YSYEKL. Trimming took 0 bases from V and 1 from J; bases not matched to a gene: 2. The CDR3 is CASSQETGINYGYTF. The CDR3 DNA is TGCGCCAGCAGCCAAGAGACAGGGATTAACTATGGCTACACCTTC.

The chain recombines TRBV20-1 with TRBJ2-5; weak D call: TRBD2 (5 bases). Germline V lookup: CDR1 DFQATT, CDR2 SNEGSKA (reference sequence). The V end lost 0 bases, the J end lost 11 bases, and 16 bases lay between the germline ends. CDR3 size: 13 residues. The CDR3 region is CSARDGGGNEQYF. The CDR3 DNA reads TGCAGTGCTAGAGATGGAGGTGGGAATGAGCAGTACTTC.

The genes are TRBV28 and TRBJ1-2, with D uncertain. Germline-derived CDR1 and CDR2 are MDHEN and SYDVKM. This CDR3 is 12 amino acids long. V shed 10 bases and J shed 4 bases, with 13 bases lying between them. CDR3 DNA sequence: TGTGCCACCAGAGTGGAGGTCTATGGCTACACCTTC. This sequence encodes CATRVEVYGYTF.

This clonotype has only a few counts. V gene TRBV28 combines with J gene TRBJ2-7; perhaps D is TRBD1 or TRBD2 (5 bases each). Germline V gives CDR1 MDHEN, CDR2 SYDVKM. This CDR3 contains 15 residues. V was trimmed by 4 bases and J by 3 bases, leaving 16 bases between them. The CDR3 coding sequence is TGTGCCAGCAGTTCATCTCCCGGGACGGACTACGAGCAGTACTTC. It is translated as CASSSSPGTDYEQYF.

The chain uses TRBV5-4 and TRBJ2-1, with TRBD2 identical over 11 bases. Losses at the gene ends were 6 bases for V and 7 bases for J; bases not matched to a gene: 9. This CDR3 spans 15 amino acids. Germline V gene sequence: CDR1 SGHNT, CDR2 YYREEE (reference sequence). DNA for the CDR3: TGTGCCAGCATTAATAGCGGGGGGGCCGGAAATGAGCAGTTCTTC. It encodes CASINSGGAGNEQFF.

This clonotype has only a few counts. The rearrangement links TRBV5-1 to TRBJ2-1, with 14 bases that match TRBD2. Germline CDR1 SGHRS, CDR2 YFSETQ. The CDR3 sequence is 16 residues long. V shed 1 base and J 7 bases; nucleotides not matched to a gene: 4. This CDR3 reads CASSLMGLAGENEQFF. CDR3 sequence (DNA): TGCGCCAGCAGCTTGATGGGACTAGCGGGAGAAAATGAGCAGTTCTTC.

The chain uses TRBV7-2 and TRBJ1-1; D not resolved. The length of the CDR3 is 15 residues. The germline gives CDR1 SGHTA, CDR2 FQGNSA. V was clipped by 1 base and J by 1 base, with 10 bases between them. Here the CDR3 reads CASSLVGSWNTEAFF. The CDR3 DNA follows: TGTGCCAGCAGCTTAGTTGGCAGCTGGAACACTGAAGCTTTCTTT.

This clonotype was detected only a few times. The V call is TRBV27, the J call TRBJ2-1, with TRBD1 as a possible D gene (6 bases). This CDR3 has 17 residues. Trimming removed 4 bases from V and 2 bases from J, with 18 bases in between. CDR1 is MNHEY and CDR2 is SMNVEV in the germline V gene (reference sequence). The CDR3 loop is CASSSQPNRAPYNEQFF. CDR3 bases: TGTGCCAGCAGTTCCCAACCGAACAGGGCGCCCTACAATGAGCAGTTCTTC.

Here the CDR3 reads CSARDIAGGLRSNQPQHF. For the CDR3, the DNA is TGCAGTGCTAGAGATATAGCAGGGGGATTACGTAGCAATCAGCCCCAGCATTTT. The V call is TRBV20-1, the J call TRBJ1-5; 7 nucleotides line up with TRBD1. The CDR3 totals 18 residues. The J segment lost 0 bases and the V segment lost 0 bases, leaving 11 bases of the junction unmatched. Germline V gene lookup returns CDR1 DFQATT and CDR2 SNEGSKA (reference sequence).

CDR3 nucleotides: TGTGCCAGCAGCGGACTGGGGAATGAGCAGTACTTC. Its translation: CASSGLGNEQYF. The rearrangement joins TRBV5-6 to TRBJ2-4, with TRBD2 as a possible D gene (5 bases). V lost 4 bases to trimming and J lost 13 bases, with 15 bases between them. The CDR3 sequence is 12 residues long. Germline values: CDR1 SGHDT, CDR2 YYEEEE.

This clonotype was seen a few times. The J gene is TRBJ2-5, the V gene TRBV15; D possibly uses TRBD1 or TRBD2 (6 bases each). The CDR3 consists of 14 residues. The germline CDR1 and CDR2 sequences are LNHNV and YYDKDF (reference sequence). With 2 bases removed from V and 3 bases from J, the gap between germline ends came to 10 bases. CDR3 residues: CATSRHGGEETQYF. The CDR3 bases are TGTGCCACCAGCAGACACGGGGGCGAAGAGACCCAGTACTTC.

This clonotype was picked up a small number of times. The J gene is TRBJ1-2, the V gene TRBV6-2 or TRBV6-3; tentatively, D is TRBD1 (5 bases). The CDR3 totals 14 residues. CDR1 and CDR2 from the germline V gene are MNHEY and SVGEGT. V was pared by 8 bases and J by 2 bases, with 15 bases between. The DNA of the CDR3 is TGTGCCAGCCTCTCTTGGGGGATGAACTATGGCTACACCTTC. As protein: CASLSWGMNYGYTF.

This clonotype was observed a few times. The rearrangement uses TRBV6-6 and TRBJ1-5, with D unresolved. Trimming shortened V by 2 bases and J by 0 bases, and 8 bases separated the two germline ends. The CDR3 has 15 residues. CDR1 is MNHNY, CDR2 SVGAGI, per germline (reference sequence). CDR3 in DNA: TGTGCCAGCAGTTACGGCACGCTTAGCAATCAGCCCCAGCATTTT. It is translated as CASSYGTLSNQPQHF.

The CDR3 here is CASSFRLGYTF. The DNA for the CDR3 is TGTGCCAGCAGTTTTCGACTGGGCTACACCTTC. The chain couples TRBV12-3 or TRBV12-4 to TRBJ1-2; no reliable D call. Trimming cost V 3 bases and J 8 bases, with 7 bases left between them. The CDR3 runs to 11 residues.

This clonotype was counted a few times. CDR3: CASSEMGHQETQYF. The CDR3 DNA is TGTGCCAGCAGTGAAATGGGACACCAAGAGACCCAGTACTTC. The chain has TRBV6-1 and TRBJ2-5, with D perhaps given as TRBD1 or TRBD2 (5 bases each). The CDR3 loop spans 14 amino acids. V was trimmed by 2 bases and J by 0 bases, leaving 7 bases between them. Germline-derived CDR1 and CDR2 are MNHNS and SASEGT.

The rearrangement joins TRBV27 to TRBJ2-1, with D unresolved. The CDR3 runs to 16 residues. V dropped 0 bases and J dropped 0 bases, with 9 bases sitting between them. Germline CDR1 MNHEY, CDR2 SMNVEV (reference sequence). The CDR3 spells CASSLSAGYSYNEQFF. In DNA, the CDR3 is TGTGCCAGCAGTTTATCAGCCGGGTACTCCTACAATGAGCAGTTCTTC.

This chain uses TRBV20-1 with TRBJ2-1, with D unclear. Looked up from germline, CDR1 is DFQATT and CDR2 is SNEGSKA (reference sequence). The CDR3 length is 15 residues. V shed 0 bases and J shed 10 bases, with 19 bases lying between them. CDR3 protein: CSARESWYRMREQFF. The CDR3 nucleotides read TGCAGTGCTAGAGAGAGTTGGTACAGAATGAGAGAGCAGTTCTTC.

This clonotype was counted between two and nine times. The chain uses TRBV6-5 and TRBJ2-6; weak D call: TRBD2 (6 bases). In germline, CDR1 is MNHEY, CDR2 SVGAGI. This CDR3 is built from 19 residues. The V and J ends lost 0 bases and 0 bases respectively, with 15 bases between them. CDR3 residues: CASSYSLAGSISGANVLTF. The CDR3 nucleotides read TGTGCCAGCAGTTACTCCCTCGCGGGGTCTATCTCTGGGGCCAACGTCCTGACTTTC.